The entry that follows covers one T cell receptor beta chain sequence. Assay used: immunoSEQ multiplex PCR; TCRdb lists only in-frame clones, some missing. The sample shows 110,000 to 150,000 clones, approximately 90% of them seen only once. The entry originates in a study of T cell responses to AZD1222 COVID-19 vaccine. From germline, CDR1 is MGHRA and CDR2 YSYEKL. V lost 4 bases, J lost 8 bases, and 23 bases lay in between. The CDR3 loop spans 16 amino acids. The V and J genes are TRBV4-1 and TRBJ1-2, with a tentative D call TRBD1 (6 bases). The sequencing here drew on peripheral blood, taken 28 days after the second AZD1222 dose. This clonotype originated in an adult who received the AZD1222 COVID-19 vaccine. CDR3 in amino acids: CASSPFRGGPRGGYTF. DNA of the CDR3: TGCGCCAGCAGCCCGTTCCGGGGGGGGCCACGCGGCGGCTACACCTTC.